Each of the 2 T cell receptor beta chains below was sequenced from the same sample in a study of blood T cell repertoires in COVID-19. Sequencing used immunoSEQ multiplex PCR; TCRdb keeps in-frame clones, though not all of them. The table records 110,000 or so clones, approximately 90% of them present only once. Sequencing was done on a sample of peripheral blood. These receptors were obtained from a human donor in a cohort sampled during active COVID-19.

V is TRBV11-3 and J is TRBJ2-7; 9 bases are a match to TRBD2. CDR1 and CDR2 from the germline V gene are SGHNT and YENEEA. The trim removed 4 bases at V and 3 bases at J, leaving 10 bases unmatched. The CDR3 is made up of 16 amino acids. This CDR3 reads CASSSPKGLANYEQYF. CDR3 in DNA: TGTGCCAGCAGCTCTCCCAAGGGACTAGCTAACTACGAGCAGTACTTC.

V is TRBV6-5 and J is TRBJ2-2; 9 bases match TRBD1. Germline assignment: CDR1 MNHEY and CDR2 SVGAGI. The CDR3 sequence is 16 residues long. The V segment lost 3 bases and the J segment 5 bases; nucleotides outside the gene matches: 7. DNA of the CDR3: TGTGCCAGCAGTTATTCACAGGGGGCGAGGACCGGGGAGCTGTTTTTT. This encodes CASSYSQGARTGELFF.